This TCR beta chain was obtained from a study of T-cell reconstitution after alpha-beta-depleted transplantation in children. Study-wide findings and caveats: At one year after transplant, newly produced T cells mostly accounted for T-cell counts and diversity.

Researchers prepared the TCRbeta library using unique molecular identifiers, the study reports. Each CDR3 protein is one row after TCRdb ran MiXCR on the PCR reads. The sample holds approximately 110,000 distinct CDR3 sequences; roughly 24% are singletons and the top ten take approximately 10%. This clonotype has a handful of counts. The antigen is not known. With a much larger clone just one base away, this may be a read error. The CDR3 contains 15 residues. Per the germline V gene, CDR1 is SGHRS and CDR2 is YFSETQ. The sequence was obtained from a male patient between 2 and 10 years old who had a stem cell transplant for chronic granulomatous disease, so the T cells may come from the graft donor. Sequencing was performed on PBMCs, mostly from graft donor cells, taken 180 days after TCRalphabeta/CD19-depleted stem cell transplant. J is TRBJ2-4 and V is TRBV5-1; D remains ambiguous. The CDR3 region has the DNA TGCGCCAGCAGCTTGGAAGTGATGCCCAAAAACAGTCAGTACTTC. Its protein product is CASSLEVMPKNSQYF.